Shown below are 25 T cell receptor beta chains from a single sample sequenced in a study of OX40 agonist ivuxolimab in advanced cancers. Sequenced by immunoSEQ multiplex PCR; TCRdb stores in-frame clones only, minus some. This sample has roughly 60,000 clones, with more than 70% found just once. The starting material was CD4+ or CD8+ T cells sorted from blood, obtained in a trial of the OX40 agonist ivuxolimab. These receptors were obtained from an adult with an advanced solid tumor such as melanoma, head and neck, liver or kidney cancer.

In its sample, this clone was seen a few times. The chain combines TRBV5-5 with TRBJ2-2, with 8 positions matching TRBD1. Germline CDR1 and CDR2: SGHKS and YYEKEE (reference sequence). With 4 bases clipped from V and 4 bases from J, the junction kept 15 bases outside the gene matches. This CDR3 has 18 amino acids. This CDR3 is CASSPYLPATGGTGELFF. CDR3 nucleotide sequence: TGTGCCAGCAGCCCATACTTACCCGCTACAGGGGGCACCGGGGAGCTGTTTTTT.

Turning to this clone: The junction shows a germline mismatch at one end, possibly a read error. The chain is built from TRBV2 and TRBJ2-5; TRBD2 agrees at 9 bases. CDR1 SNHLY and CDR2 FYNNEI come from the germline V gene. The CDR3 runs 14 residues. CDR3 nucleotides: TGTGCCGGTTTAGCGGGGGATTACCAAGGGACCCAGTACTTC. It translates to CAGLAGDYQGTQYF.

The chain joins TRBV28 to TRBJ1-2; D is ambiguous. Germline CDR1 reads MDHEN; CDR2 reads SYDVKM. This CDR3 spans 12 amino acids. V was trimmed by 10 bases and J by 1 base, leaving 10 bases between them. The CDR3: CATSTLNYGYTF. Here the CDR3 DNA reads TGTGCCACCTCAACTCTTAACTATGGCTACACCTTC.

J is TRBJ1-2 and V is TRBV5-6; maybe TRBD1 (5 bases). V was shortened by 3 bases and J by 10 bases, with 22 bases between the two germline ends. In germline, CDR1 is SGHDT, CDR2 YYEEEE. The CDR3 extends over 15 amino acids. The CDR3 spells CASSSLGAQRSSYTF. In nucleotides, the CDR3 is TGTGCCAGCAGCTCCCTCGGGGCCCAACGGTCTTCCTACACCTTC.

This clone ranks as medium-sized. CDR3 amino acids: CASSLVQEGGGGYTF. The CDR3 coding sequence is TGTGCCAGCTCACTTGTACAGGAAGGAGGTGGCGGCTACACCTTC. The chain is built from TRBV18 and TRBJ1-2, with D possibly being TRBD1 (5 bases). Trimming took off 4 bases at V and 8 bases at J, with 20 bases between the two ends. Germline V lookup: CDR1 KGHSH, CDR2 LQKENI. The CDR3 has 15 residues.

The CDR3 protein is CASSFKGYTDTQYF. Written as DNA, the CDR3 is TGTGCCAGCAGCTTCAAGGGGTACACAGATACGCAGTATTTT. The genes are TRBV7-6 and TRBJ2-3, with D possibly TRBD1 on 5 matching bases. The germline gives CDR1 SGHVS, CDR2 FNYEAQ. The V end lost 3 bases, the J end lost 2 bases, and 9 bases lay between the germline ends. The CDR3 extends over 14 amino acids.

The chain links TRBV7-2 to TRBJ1-6; 7 nucleotides agree with TRBD1. Germline V gene lookup returns CDR1 SGHTA and CDR2 FQGNSA. The CDR3 consists of 17 residues. J gave up 4 bases and V 4 bases, and 10 bases lay outside the gene matches. This chain's CDR3 is CASSSTRQGLYNSPLHF. The CDR3 bases are TGTGCCAGCAGCTCCACCCGACAGGGACTTTATAATTCACCCCTCCACTTT.

The chain has TRBV19 and TRBJ1-3, with D maybe TRBD1 (6 bases). Germline V gene sequence: CDR1 LNHDA, CDR2 SQIVND (reference sequence). The CDR3 consists of 14 residues. V lost 3 bases to trimming and J lost 4 bases, with 10 bases between them. The CDR3 protein is CASSIPGHGNTIYF. CDR3 nucleotides: TGTGCCAGTAGTATCCCGGGACACGGAAACACCATATATTTT.

This clone was seen just once. This chain connects TRBV7-9 to TRBJ1-1; D is unclear. The CDR3 runs to 15 residues. The V end lost 1 base, the J end lost 5 bases, and 14 bases lay between the germline ends. CDR1 is SEHNR, CDR2 FQNEAQ, per germline (reference sequence). DNA of the CDR3: TGTGCCAGCAGCTTAGGACGGCTCGGAAATACTGAAGCTTTCTTT. It encodes CASSLGRLGNTEAFF. Combining the CDR3 with reference TRBV7-9 and TRBJ1-1 gives the whole variable domain DTGVSQNPRHKITKRGQNVTFRCDPISEHNRLYWYRQTLGQGPEFLTYFQNEAQLEKSRLLSDRFSAERPKGSFSTLEIQRTEQGDSAMYLCASSLGRLGNTEAFFGQGTRLTVV.

This chain uses TRBV19 with TRBJ2-3, with D tentatively TRBD2 (7 bases). From germline, CDR1 is LNHDA and CDR2 SQIVND (reference sequence). This CDR3 contains 13 residues. Trimming cost V 6 bases and J 2 bases, with 9 bases left between them. The CDR3 spells CASRGGATDTQYF. CDR3 nucleotide sequence: TGTGCCAGTAGGGGGGGGGCCACAGATACGCAGTATTTT. The entire variable domain, with the rest obtained from reference TRBV19 and TRBJ2-3, is as follows: DGGITQSPKYLFRKEGQNVTLSCEQNLNHDAMYWYRQDPGQGLRLIYYSQIVNDFQKGDIAEGYSVSREKKESFPLTVTSAQKNPTAFYLCASRGGATDTQYFGPGTRLTVL.

This chain links TRBV7-9 with TRBJ2-3; D possibly matches TRBD1 or TRBD2 (5 bases each). The CDR3 runs 14 residues. Trimming cost V 1 base and J 4 bases, with 9 bases left between them. CDR1 is SEHNR, CDR2 FQNEAQ, per germline (reference sequence). CDR3 nucleotides: TGTGCCAGCAGCTTAGTCGGGGACGCAGATACGCAGTATTTT. Protein sequence: CASSLVGDADTQYF.

The chain links TRBV5-1 to TRBJ1-1, with D possibly TRBD1 on 5 matching bases. Germline V lookup: CDR1 SGHRS, CDR2 YFSETQ. V was trimmed by 3 bases and J by 1 base, leaving 10 bases between them. CDR3 length equals 14 residues. This CDR3 reads CASSSGHPNTEAFF. In DNA, the CDR3 is TGCGCCAGCAGCTCCGGACACCCGAACACTGAAGCTTTCTTT. Using reference TRBV5-1 and TRBJ1-1 for the parts outside the CDR3, the full variable domain is KAGVTQTPRYLIKTRGQQVTLSCSPISGHRSVSWYQQTPGQGLQFLFEYFSETQRNKGNFPGRFSGRQFSNSRSEMNVSTLELGDSALYLCASSSGHPNTEAFFGQGTRLTVV.

The rearrangement uses TRBV6-1 and TRBJ1-1; weak D call: TRBD1 (5 bases). The CDR3 runs to 15 residues. V lost 4 bases, J lost 4 bases, and 16 bases lay in between. Germline loops: CDR1 MNHNS, CDR2 SASEGT. CDR3: CASSAGGFWSTEAFF. The CDR3 DNA is TGTGCCAGCAGTGCCGGGGGGTTTTGGAGCACTGAAGCTTTCTTT.

Only a few counts were recorded for this clone. Written as DNA, the CDR3 is TGTGCCAGCAGCGGACAGGGGGCGCACGAGCAGTACTTC. Translation: CASSGQGAHEQYF. This sequence joins TRBV2 and TRBJ2-7; 11 bases map to TRBD1. The J segment lost 5 bases and the V segment lost 6 bases, leaving 3 bases of the junction unmatched. Looked up from germline, CDR1 is SNHLY and CDR2 is FYNNEI. The CDR3 runs to 13 residues. The full variable domain, with the rest looked up from reference TRBV2 and TRBJ2-7, is EPEVTQTPSHQVTQMGQEVILRCVPISNHLYFYWYRQILGQKVEFLVSFYNNEISEKSEIFDDQFSVERPDGSNFTLKIRSTKLEDSAMYFCASSGQGAHEQYFGPGTRLTVT.

The V and J genes are TRBV19 and TRBJ2-1; 11 nucleotides line up with TRBD2. This CDR3 is 14 amino acids long. V shed 4 bases, J shed 9 bases, and the junction held 5 bases outside the gene matches. Germline V gives CDR1 LNHDA, CDR2 SQIVND (reference sequence). CDR3 in DNA: TGTGCCAGTAGTACGCTAGCGGGGGGCCTTGAGCAGTTCTTC. It encodes CASSTLAGGLEQFF.

This clone was seen once. CDR3 DNA sequence: TGTGCCAGCAGTGGCCAGGCTCGACCGAATGAGCAGTTCTTC. This gives the protein CASSGQARPNEQFF. The V and J genes are TRBV28 and TRBJ2-1; D ambiguous. CDR1 and CDR2 from the germline V gene are MDHEN and SYDVKM. The CDR3 contains 14 residues. Deletions cut 5 bases from V and 7 bases from J, with 15 bases between.

This clone appeared a single time. The chain is built from TRBV30 and TRBJ2-7, with a possible D match to TRBD1 (5 bases). Germline values: CDR1 GTSNPN, CDR2 SVGIG (reference sequence). V lost 0 bases, J lost 2 bases, and 14 bases lay in between. This CDR3 contains 15 residues. Written as DNA, the CDR3 is TGTGCCTGGAGTGTACAAAGCTGGGGCGCCTACGAGCAGTACTTC. This encodes CAWSVQSWGAYEQYF.

The genes are TRBV11-3 and TRBJ1-5, with a possible D match to TRBD1 (5 bases). The CDR3 extends over 15 amino acids. The germline V gene encodes CDR1 SGHNT and CDR2 YENEEA. Trimming stripped 0 bases from V and 3 bases from J, with 9 bases between. The CDR3 loop is CASSLDPGPNQPQHF. The CDR3 DNA reads TGTGCCAGCAGCTTAGATCCGGGGCCCAATCAGCCCCAGCATTTT.

Points on this clone: A read error may account for a junction end that differs from germline. The same CDR3 can be traced to other DNA sequences in this sample. V usage is TRBV5-1 and J usage is TRBJ2-7; 7 bases fit TRBD1. Germline loops: CDR1 SGHRS, CDR2 YFSETQ. The CDR3 runs 14 residues. The CDR3 reads CASSLGDRAYEQYF. The CDR3 nucleotides are TGCGCCAGCAGCTTAGGGGACAGAGCCTACGAGCAGTACTTT.

The genes are TRBV2 and TRBJ2-1, with TRBD2 matching 13 bases. The CDR3 is 17 residues long. Germline CDR1 reads SNHLY; CDR2 reads FYNNEI. Germline trimming cut 6 bases from V and 7 bases from J; bases unmatched to any gene: 12. The CDR3 sequence is CASRDSLLAGGTNEQFF. The CDR3 DNA reads TGTGCCAGCAGAGACAGCCTACTAGCGGGGGGGACTAATGAGCAGTTCTTC.

V is TRBV6-1 and J is TRBJ1-5; no firm D call. Trimming took off 6 bases at V and 5 bases at J, with 17 bases between the two ends. The CDR3 has 15 residues. Looked up from germline, CDR1 is MNHNS and CDR2 is SASEGT. The CDR3 spells CASRSAGGRDQPQHF. CDR3 sequence (DNA): TGTGCCAGCAGGTCAGCGGGCGGCCGCGATCAGCCCCAGCATTTT.

This clone occurred once. This chain connects TRBV28 to TRBJ2-7; 7 bases agree with TRBD2. The trim removed 3 bases at V and 7 bases at J, leaving 15 bases unmatched. Germline-derived CDR1 and CDR2 are MDHEN and SYDVKM. The CDR3 totals 16 residues. CDR3 bases: TGTGCCAGCAGTTTGGTGACAGCCGGGGGGAAGGGAGAGCAGTACTTC. This sequence encodes CASSLVTAGGKGEQYF.

The chain carries TRBV5-1 and TRBJ2-7, with D maybe TRBD1 (6 bases). Germline loops: CDR1 SGHRS, CDR2 YFSETQ. V lost 1 base and J 3 bases, leaving 14 bases between the germline ends. The CDR3 covers 15 residues. The CDR3 reads CASSLPQGKHYEQYF. DNA of the CDR3: TGCGCCAGCAGCTTGCCACAGGGCAAACACTACGAGCAGTACTTC.

The chain carries TRBV6-1 and TRBJ2-3, with D hard to call. Germline V gives CDR1 MNHNS, CDR2 SASEGT. Trimming stripped 5 bases from V and 5 bases from J, with 8 bases between. CDR3 size: 12 residues. This chain's CDR3 is CASSPTQDTQYF. The CDR3 bases are TGTGCCAGCAGTCCCACTCAAGATACGCAGTATTTT.

V is TRBV5-4 and J is TRBJ1-6; no reliable D call. The V end lost 3 bases, the J end lost 0 bases, and 10 bases lay between the germline ends. The CDR3 has 16 amino acids. CDR1 and CDR2 from the germline V gene are SGHNT and YYREEE (reference sequence). CDR3 coding DNA: TGTGCCAGCAGCTGGGGAATTAGCTCCTATAATTCACCCCTCCACTTT. Protein: CASSWGISSYNSPLHF. The full variable domain, with the rest looked up from reference TRBV5-4 and TRBJ1-6, is ETGVTQSPTHLIKTRGQQVTLRCSSQSGHNTVSWYQQALGQGPQFIFQYYREEENGRGNFPPRFSGLQFPNYSSELNVNALELDDSALYLCASSWGISSYNSPLHFGNGTRLTVT.